Below are 7 T cell receptor beta chains sequenced from a single sample in a study of cytomegalovirus exposure and HLA in healthy donors. The PCR contained 60 Vbeta and 13 Jbeta primers. The protocol was immunoSEQ multiplex PCR, while the TCRdb copy is restricted to in-frame clones and leaves out a portion. Of some 200,000 clones listed, 80% to 85% were seen once; the top ten hold 6.5%. Material for sequencing was PBMCs. The receptors come from a woman between 50 and 59 years old in good health and CMV-seropositive.

The chain is built from TRBV19 and TRBJ2-1; 7 bases map to TRBD2. The CDR3 spans 15 residues. CDR1 LNHDA and CDR2 SQIVND come from the germline V gene (reference sequence). The trim removed 6 bases at V and 2 bases at J, leaving 7 bases unmatched. In DNA form, the CDR3 reads TGTGCCAGTAGCCTCGGTGCGGGGGCCTACAATGAGCAGTTCTTC. This sequence encodes CASSLGAGAYNEQFF.

The chain recombines TRBV18 with TRBJ1-4; tentative D call: TRBD1 (5 bases). Per germline, CDR1 KGHSH and CDR2 LQKENI. The CDR3 consists of 15 residues. The germline V and J ends were trimmed by 0 bases and 8 bases, with 13 bases remaining between them. CDR3 region: CASSPPTQGGEKLFF. Here the CDR3 DNA reads TGTGCCAGCTCACCACCCACCCAGGGAGGAGAAAAACTGTTTTTT. The variable domain in full, with the rest retrieved from reference TRBV18 and TRBJ1-4, is NAGVMQNPRHLVRRRGQEARLRCSPMKGHSHVYWYRQLPEEGLKFMVYLQKENIIDESGMPKERFSAEFPKEGPSILRIQQVVRGDSAAYFCASSPPTQGGEKLFFGSGTQLSVL.

V gene TRBV10-2 combines with J gene TRBJ2-2, with a possible D match to TRBD1 (6 bases). Trimming took 0 bases from V and 1 from J, leaving 12 bases between them. CDR1 is WSHSY, CDR2 SAAADI, per germline. The CDR3 has 17 amino acids. The CDR3 region has the DNA TGCGCCAGCAGTGAGTCCAGGGACACCCTGAACACCGGGGAGCTGTTTTTT. Protein: CASSESRDTLNTGELFF.

This clone was detected only once. The chain has TRBV7-9 and TRBJ2-5; 7 bases map to TRBD2. V was clipped by 5 bases and J by 4 bases; unmatched bases: 10. The length of the CDR3 is 15 residues. CDR1 is SEHNR, CDR2 FQNEAQ, per germline (reference sequence). The CDR3 sequence is CASSLERGRGETQYF. In nucleotides, the CDR3 is TGTGCCAGCAGCCTGGAGCGGGGAAGAGGAGAGACCCAGTACTTC.

CDR3 in DNA: TGTGCCAGCAGCCGGGGGGATGGCTACACCTTC. Protein product: CASSRGDGYTF. The rearrangement joins TRBV7-9 to TRBJ1-2, with D possibly matching TRBD1 (5 bases). In germline, CDR1 is SEHNR, CDR2 FQNEAQ (reference sequence). This CDR3 contains 11 residues. The V gene lost 5 bases and the J gene lost 6 bases, with 7 bases spanning the gap.

The chain links TRBV7-9 to TRBJ2-1; the match to TRBD1 covers 10 bases. The CDR3 is 15 residues long. CDR1 and CDR2 (germline): SEHNR, FQNEAQ (reference sequence). The V gene end was trimmed by 4 bases and the J gene end by 4 bases; junction bases not matched to a gene: 4. The CDR3 here is CASSSRQGAYNEQFF. CDR3 nucleotides: TGTGCCAGCAGCTCCCGACAGGGGGCGTACAATGAGCAGTTCTTC.

The chain carries TRBV18 and TRBJ1-4, with 7 positions matching TRBD1. This CDR3 region has 16 residues. The germline V gene has CDR1 KGHSH and CDR2 LQKENI. Trimming cost V 2 bases and J 0 bases; bases outside gene matches: 3. CDR3 sequence: CASSPGDRTTNEKLFF. CDR3 DNA sequence: TGTGCCAGCTCACCAGGGGACAGAACAACTAATGAAAAACTGTTTTTT.